Here is one TCR beta chain with its context. No antigen is known for it. Repertoires were generated with immunoSEQ multiplex PCR, while TCRdb's copy carries only in-frame clones and drops some. The sample has some 150,000 clones; about 87% are singletons. These data are taken from a study of T cell responses to AZD1222 COVID-19 vaccine. Study-level results: Donors were largely white British and mainly female; clonal diversity was possibly underestimated. AZD1222 recipients seropositive at baseline numbered only 5 to 7. As reported, nearly half of all spike-specific TCRs target variant regions that are unmutated.

The source of this sequence is an adult in good health. Sample: peripheral blood, taken on day 0 of AZD1222 vaccination.

The CDR3 sequence: CASSFKRGFGNEQFF. The CDR3, as DNA: TGTGCCAGCAGCTTTAAGCGGGGGTTCGGCAATGAGCAGTTCTTC. The V call is TRBV7-2, the J call TRBJ2-1; 8 positions match TRBD2. Germline-derived CDR1 and CDR2 are SGHTA and FQGNSA. V was pared by 3 bases and J by 6 bases, with 7 bases of the junction left unmatched. The CDR3 totals 15 residues.